This T cell receptor beta chain originates from a study of T-cell reconstitution after alpha-beta-depleted transplantation in children. Germline lookup yields CDR1 MNHNS and CDR2 SASEGT. V was pared by 7 bases and J by 7 bases, with 13 bases of the junction left unmatched. There are 15 residues in the CDR3. The sample holds a few counts of this clonotype. Unique molecular identifiers were incorporated during preparation of the TCRbeta library. TCRdb reprocessed the PCR reads with MiXCR, giving one entry per CDR3 protein. Of about 610,000 distinct CDR3 sequences in the sample, over 9.5% were seen once.

The chain uses TRBV6-1 and TRBJ2-7, with TRBD2 matching 10 bases. The specimen comprised PBMCs from the stem cell graft donor, sampled from the stem cell graft. This receptor was obtained from a human donor who donated a stem cell graft to a child with acute myeloid leukemia. This CDR3 reads CASTLAGAGPREQYF. The CDR3 DNA reads TGTGCCAGCACCCTAGCGGGAGCCGGTCCGAGAGAGCAGTACTTC.